This T cell receptor (beta chain) emerged from a study of blood T cell repertoires in COVID-19. Germline assignment: CDR1 LNHDA and CDR2 SQIVND (reference sequence). V gave up 6 bases and J gave up 9 bases; unmatched junction bases: 7. The CDR3 length is 13 residues. The assay was immunoSEQ multiplex PCR, and TCRdb's table has in-frame clones only and misses some. Among fewer than 150,000 clones listed, approximately 90% were seen once. The sample comprised peripheral blood. The V gene is TRBV19, the J gene TRBJ1-5; 8 positions match TRBD1. This clonotype was obtained from a woman aged 40 to 50 with acute or convalescent COVID-19. The CDR3 coding sequence is TGTGCCAGTAGCACGGGACAGGATGGGCCCCAGCATTTT. This gives the protein CASSTGQDGPQHF. The variable domain in full, completed from reference TRBV19 and TRBJ1-5, reads DGGITQSPKYLFRKEGQNVTLSCEQNLNHDAMYWYRQDPGQGLRLIYYSQIVNDFQKGDIAEGYSVSREKKESFPLTVTSAQKNPTAFYLCASSTGQDGPQHFGDGTRLSIL.